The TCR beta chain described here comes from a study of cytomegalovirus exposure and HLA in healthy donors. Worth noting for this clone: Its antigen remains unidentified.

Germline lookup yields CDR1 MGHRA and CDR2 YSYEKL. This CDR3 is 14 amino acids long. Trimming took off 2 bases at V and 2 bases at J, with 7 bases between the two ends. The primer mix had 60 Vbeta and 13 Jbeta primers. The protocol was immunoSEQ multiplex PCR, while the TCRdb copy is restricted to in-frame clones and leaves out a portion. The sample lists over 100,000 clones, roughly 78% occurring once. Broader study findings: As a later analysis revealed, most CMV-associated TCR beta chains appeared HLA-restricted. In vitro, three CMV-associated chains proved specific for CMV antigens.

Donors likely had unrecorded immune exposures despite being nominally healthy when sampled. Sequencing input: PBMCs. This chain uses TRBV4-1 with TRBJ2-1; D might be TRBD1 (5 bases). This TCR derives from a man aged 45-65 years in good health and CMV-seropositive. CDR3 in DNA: TGCGCCAGCAGCCAACAGGGTACCTACAATGAGCAGTTCTTC. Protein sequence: CASSQQGTYNEQFF.